Below, 7 T cell receptor beta chains from the same sample are listed, as sequenced in a study of immune evolution from preneoplasia to lung adenocarcinoma. Profiling relied on immunoSEQ multiplex PCR, and the TCRdb table lists in-frame clones only, not all of them. The sample includes over 3,500 clones, roughly 88% of them seen just once. Sample: FFPE minimally invasive lung adenocarcinoma tissue. The receptors derive from a donor older than 65 with lung adenocarcinoma.

The V gene is TRBV4-2, the J gene TRBJ2-7; D is uncertain. The CDR3 sequence is 15 residues long. The germline CDR1 and CDR2 sequences are LGHNA and YNFKEQ. Trimming removed 0 bases at V and 0 bases at J, with 9 bases between. CDR3 DNA: TGTGCCAGCAGCCAAGATCGCGTCCACTCCTACGAGCAGTACTTC. Its protein is CASSQDRVHSYEQYF.

This chain uses TRBV11-3 with TRBJ2-7; D may be TRBD2 (6 bases). Per germline, CDR1 SGHNT and CDR2 YENEEA. Trimming removed 4 bases at V and 4 bases at J, with 26 bases between. This CDR3 region has 18 residues. The CDR3 DNA reads TGTGCCAGCAGCTGGACCTATACCGGGAGCACTGTGGCGTACGAGCAGTACTTC. Its translation: CASSWTYTGSTVAYEQYF.

The J gene is TRBJ2-3, the V gene TRBV6-1; 8 bases match TRBD2. Germline values: CDR1 MNHNS, CDR2 SASEGT. The CDR3 covers 15 residues. With 7 bases clipped from V and 6 bases from J, the junction kept 12 bases outside the gene matches. The DNA for the CDR3 is TGTGCCAGCACTCCGTGGGGACTAGACATGGATACGCAGTATTTT. Its protein product is CASTPWGLDMDTQYF.

V usage is TRBV14 and J usage is TRBJ2-3, with D perhaps TRBD1 (6 bases). The V gene's germline CDR1 is SGHDN and CDR2 FVKESK. Between the trimmed V and J ends, which lost 3 bases and 2 bases, there was a span of 21 bases. There are 18 residues in the CDR3. CDR3 nucleotide sequence: TGTGCCAGCAGCCAGATACTGCCACAGGGTCGGTTCACAGATACGCAGTATTTT. Translating it yields CASSQILPQGRFTDTQYF.

This clone was picked up one time. In DNA form, the CDR3 reads TGTGCCAGTAGTGAGCCAGGGGTCTCCTACGAGCAGTACTTC. Its protein product is CASSEPGVSYEQYF. The V and J genes are TRBV19 and TRBJ2-7; a possible D gene is TRBD1 (6 bases). Germline lookup yields CDR1 LNHDA and CDR2 SQIVND (reference sequence). The CDR3 is made up of 14 amino acids. Trimming removed 5 bases at V and 0 bases at J, with 11 bases between.

The J gene is TRBJ2-3, the V gene TRBV4-2; perhaps D is TRBD1 or TRBD2 (5 bases each). Germline V CDR1 and CDR2: LGHNA, YNFKEQ. Trimming took 0 bases from V and 5 from J, leaving 6 bases between them. The CDR3 runs 13 residues. The CDR3 DNA follows: TGTGCCAGCAGCCAAGATGGGGGAGATACGCAGTATTTT. It is translated as CASSQDGGDTQYF.

This chain uses TRBV6-5 with TRBJ2-2; perhaps TRBD1 as D (8 bases). This CDR3 has 15 residues. V lost 7 bases, J lost 1 base, and 13 bases lay in between. The germline V gene has CDR1 MNHEY and CDR2 SVGAGI. The CDR3 sequence: CASTTGGGNTGELFF. CDR3 in DNA: TGTGCCAGCACCACAGGGGGGGGGAACACCGGGGAGCTGTTTTTT.